This T cell receptor beta chain was sequenced for a study of response to subunit inactivated influenza vaccine. Study results and limitations: There was a suggestion from the authors that each seasonal influenza vaccination recruits few new T cells.

The germline V gene has CDR1 DFQATT and CDR2 SNEGSKA (reference sequence). V was clipped by 4 bases and J by 1 base; unmatched bases: 6. The CDR3 runs to 14 residues. This clonotype came up many times. Its antigen is unidentified. TCRdb called the RT-PCR reads again in MiXCR, with one record for every CDR3 protein. This sample has around 790,000 distinct CDR3 sequences; 21% occur once, and the top ten carry 10% to 13%. The sequenced sample was PBMCs from blood, obtained roughly 5 days after vaccination. The receptor comes from a man in his forties or fifties who received an inactivated influenza vaccine. This chain connects TRBV20-1 to TRBJ2-5; the match to TRBD1 covers 7 bases. For the CDR3, the DNA is TGCAGTGCTACCCAGGGACAGCTCCAAGAGACCCAGTACTTC. Protein: CSATQGQLQETQYF.